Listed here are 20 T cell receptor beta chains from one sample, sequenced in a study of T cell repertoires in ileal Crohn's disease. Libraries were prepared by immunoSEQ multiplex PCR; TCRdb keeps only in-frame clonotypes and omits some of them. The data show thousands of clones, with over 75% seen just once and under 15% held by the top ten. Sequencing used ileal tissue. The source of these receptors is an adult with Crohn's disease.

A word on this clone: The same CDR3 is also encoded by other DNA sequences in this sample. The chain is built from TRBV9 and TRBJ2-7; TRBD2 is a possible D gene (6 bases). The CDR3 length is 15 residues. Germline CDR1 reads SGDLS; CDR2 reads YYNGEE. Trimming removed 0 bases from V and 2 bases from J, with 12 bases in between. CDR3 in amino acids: CASSVDGTETYEQYF. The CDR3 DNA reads TGTGCCAGCAGCGTAGATGGGACTGAAACCTACGAGCAGTACTTC.

The CDR3 is CASRPGAGQISYNEQFF. The CDR3 nucleotides read TGTGCCAGCAGACCAGGGGCGGGACAGATCTCCTACAATGAGCAGTTCTTC. This chain connects TRBV28 to TRBJ2-1, with D possibly matching TRBD1 (7 bases). This CDR3 has 17 residues. CDR1 MDHEN and CDR2 SYDVKM come from the germline V gene. The V end was cut by 6 bases, the J end by 0 bases, with 18 bases between.

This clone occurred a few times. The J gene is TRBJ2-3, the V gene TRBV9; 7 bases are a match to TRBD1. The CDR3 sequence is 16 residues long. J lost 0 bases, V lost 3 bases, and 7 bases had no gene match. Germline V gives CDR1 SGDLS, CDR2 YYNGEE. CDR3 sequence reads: CASSEPGTDSTDTQYF. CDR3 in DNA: TGTGCCAGCAGCGAACCCGGGACAGACAGCACAGATACGCAGTATTTT.

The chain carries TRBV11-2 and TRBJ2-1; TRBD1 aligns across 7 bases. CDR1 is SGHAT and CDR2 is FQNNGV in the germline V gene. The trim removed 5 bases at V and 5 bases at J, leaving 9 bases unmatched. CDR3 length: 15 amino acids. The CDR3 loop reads CASSPQTGKDNEQFF. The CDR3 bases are TGTGCCAGCAGCCCGCAGACAGGGAAAGACAATGAGCAGTTCTTC.

CDR3 DNA: TGTGCCAGCAGTTATCGGTACCTCAATCAGCCCCAGCATTTT. This codes for CASSYRYLNQPQHF. This chain uses TRBV6-6 with TRBJ1-5, with D hard to call. Looked up from germline, CDR1 is MNHNY and CDR2 is SVGAGI (reference sequence). CDR3 size: 14 residues. With 3 bases removed from V and 3 bases from J, the gap between germline ends came to 9 bases.

The CDR3 is CASSHHRVWAYNEQFF. CDR3 nucleotide sequence: TGTGCCAGCAGCCATCACAGGGTATGGGCTTACAATGAGCAGTTCTTC. V gene TRBV14 combines with J gene TRBJ2-1; tentatively, D is TRBD1 (6 bases). The CDR3 sequence is 16 residues long. Deletions cut 3 bases from V and 4 bases from J, with 16 bases between. Germline CDR1 and CDR2: SGHDN and FVKESK.

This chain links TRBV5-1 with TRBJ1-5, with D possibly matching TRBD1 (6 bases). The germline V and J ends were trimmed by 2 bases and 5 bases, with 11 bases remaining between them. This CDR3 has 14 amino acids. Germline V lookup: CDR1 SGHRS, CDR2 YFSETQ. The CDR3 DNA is TGCGCCAGCAGCTTCGGGGCAGGGGATCAGCCCCAGCATTTT. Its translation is CASSFGAGDQPQHF.

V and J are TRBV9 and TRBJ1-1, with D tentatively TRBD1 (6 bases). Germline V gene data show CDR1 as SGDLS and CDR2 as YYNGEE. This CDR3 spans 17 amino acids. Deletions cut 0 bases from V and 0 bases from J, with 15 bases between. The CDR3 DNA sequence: TGTGCCAGCAGCGTAGCCCCGGGTGGGGGCTTGAACACTGAAGCTTTCTTT. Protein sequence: CASSVAPGGGLNTEAFF.

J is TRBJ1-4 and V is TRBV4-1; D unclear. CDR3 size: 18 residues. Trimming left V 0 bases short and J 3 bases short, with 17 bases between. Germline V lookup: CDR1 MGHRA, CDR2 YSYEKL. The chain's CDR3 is CASSQDLRGFASNEKLFF. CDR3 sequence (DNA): TGCGCCAGCAGCCAAGATCTTCGCGGGTTCGCCTCTAATGAAAAACTGTTTTTT.

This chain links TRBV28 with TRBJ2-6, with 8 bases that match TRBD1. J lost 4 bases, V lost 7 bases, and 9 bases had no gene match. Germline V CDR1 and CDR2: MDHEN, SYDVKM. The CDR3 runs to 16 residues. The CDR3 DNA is TGTGCCAGCAAAGGACAGGGAGGATTCGGGGCCAACGTCCTGACTTTC. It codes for CASKGQGGFGANVLTF.

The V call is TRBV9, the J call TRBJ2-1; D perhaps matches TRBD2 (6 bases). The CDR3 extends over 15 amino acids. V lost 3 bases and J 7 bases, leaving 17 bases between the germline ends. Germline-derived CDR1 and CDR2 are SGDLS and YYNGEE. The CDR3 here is CASSEDGGSSNEQFF. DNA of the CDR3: TGTGCCAGCAGCGAGGATGGAGGGAGTAGTAATGAGCAGTTCTTC. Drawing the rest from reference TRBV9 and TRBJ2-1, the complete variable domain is DSGVTQTPKHLITATGQRVTLRCSPRSGDLSVYWYQQSLDQGLQFLIQYYNGEERAKGNILERFSAQQFPDLHSELNLSSLELGDSALYFCASSEDGGSSNEQFFGPGTRLTVL.

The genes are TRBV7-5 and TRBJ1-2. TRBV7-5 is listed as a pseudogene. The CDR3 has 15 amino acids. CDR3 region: CASSLGAGADYGYTF. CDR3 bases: TGTGCCAGCAGCTTAGGAGCGGGGGCCGACTATGGCTACACCTTC.

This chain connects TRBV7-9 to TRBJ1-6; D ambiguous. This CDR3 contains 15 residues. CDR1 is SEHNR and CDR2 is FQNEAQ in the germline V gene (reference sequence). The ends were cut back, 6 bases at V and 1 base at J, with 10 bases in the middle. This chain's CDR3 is CASRTSGSYNSPLHF. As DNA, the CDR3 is TGTGCCAGCAGAACCTCCGGGTCCTATAATTCACCCCTCCACTTT. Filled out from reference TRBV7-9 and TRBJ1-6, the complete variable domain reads DTGVSQNPRHKITKRGQNVTFRCDPISEHNRLYWYRQTLGQGPEFLTYFQNEAQLEKSRLLSDRFSAERPKGSFSTLEIQRTEQGDSAMYLCASRTSGSYNSPLHFGNGTRLTVT.

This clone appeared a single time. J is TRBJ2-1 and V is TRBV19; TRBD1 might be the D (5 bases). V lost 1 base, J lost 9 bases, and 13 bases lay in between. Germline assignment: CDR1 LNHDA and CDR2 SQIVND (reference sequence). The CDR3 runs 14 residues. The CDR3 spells CASSIGGSLVEQFF. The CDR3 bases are TGTGCCAGTAGTATAGGGGGCAGTCTGGTTGAGCAGTTCTTC.

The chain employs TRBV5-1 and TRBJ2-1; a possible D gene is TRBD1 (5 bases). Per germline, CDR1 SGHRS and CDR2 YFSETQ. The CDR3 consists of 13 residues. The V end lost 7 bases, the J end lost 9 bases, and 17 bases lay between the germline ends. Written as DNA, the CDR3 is TGCGCCAGCCAAACAGGTTCCCTCTCTGAGCAGTTCTTC. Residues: CASQTGSLSEQFF.

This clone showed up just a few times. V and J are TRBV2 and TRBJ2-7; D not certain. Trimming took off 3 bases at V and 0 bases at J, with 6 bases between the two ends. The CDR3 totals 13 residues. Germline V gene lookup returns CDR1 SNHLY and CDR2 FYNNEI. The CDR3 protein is CASSDLSSYEQYF. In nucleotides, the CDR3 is TGTGCCAGCAGTGACCTGAGCTCCTACGAGCAGTACTTC.

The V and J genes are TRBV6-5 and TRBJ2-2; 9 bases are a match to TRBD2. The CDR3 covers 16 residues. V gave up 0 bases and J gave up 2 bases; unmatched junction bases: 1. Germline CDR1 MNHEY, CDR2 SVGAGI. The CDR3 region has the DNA TGTGCCAGCAGTTACTCGACTAGCGGTAACACCGGGGAGCTGTTTTTT. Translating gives CASSYSTSGNTGELFF.

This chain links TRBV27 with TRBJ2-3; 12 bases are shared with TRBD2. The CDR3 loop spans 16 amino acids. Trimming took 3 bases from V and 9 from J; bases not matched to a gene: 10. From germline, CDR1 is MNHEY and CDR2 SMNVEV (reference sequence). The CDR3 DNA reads TGTGCCAGCAGTTTCTTGACTAGCGGGAGTACCCCGACGCAGTATTTT. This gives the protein CASSFLTSGSTPTQYF.

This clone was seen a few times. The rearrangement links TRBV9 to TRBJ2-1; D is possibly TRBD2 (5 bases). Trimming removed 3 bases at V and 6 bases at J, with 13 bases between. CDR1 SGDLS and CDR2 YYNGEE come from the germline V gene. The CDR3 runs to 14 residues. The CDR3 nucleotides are TGTGCCAGCAGCGGGTCGGTAGCGTCCAATGAGCAGTTCTTC. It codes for CASSGSVASNEQFF.

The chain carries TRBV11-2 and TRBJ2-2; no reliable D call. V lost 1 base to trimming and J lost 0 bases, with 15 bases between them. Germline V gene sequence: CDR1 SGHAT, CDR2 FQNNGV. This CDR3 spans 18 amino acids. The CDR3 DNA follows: TGTGCCAGCAGCTTAGTTGTATGGCAGGCCCCGAACACCGGGGAGCTGTTTTTT. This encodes CASSLVVWQAPNTGELFF.